A single sample gave rise to the 5 T cell receptor beta chains below, sequenced in a study of T cell responses to AZD1222 COVID-19 vaccine. Here immunoSEQ multiplex PCR was the method, and the copy in TCRdb shows in-frame clones only, minus some. Of approximately 200,000 clones listed, over 80% are singletons. The sample consisted of peripheral blood, taken on day 0 of MenACWY control vaccination. The receptors come from an adult in good health.

This chain links TRBV19 with TRBJ2-1; tentatively, D is TRBD1 (6 bases). Germline V CDR1 and CDR2: LNHDA, SQIVND (reference sequence). V gave up 6 bases and J gave up 9 bases, with 18 bases separating them. This CDR3 spans 14 amino acids. The CDR3 loop is CASRTLQGQGEQFF. CDR3 coding DNA: TGTGCCAGTAGAACGTTACAGGGTCAGGGTGAGCAGTTCTTC.

The V and J genes are TRBV11-3 and TRBJ2-1, with D possibly being TRBD2 (6 bases). Germline loops: CDR1 SGHNT, CDR2 YENEEA. The V end was cut by 5 bases, the J end by 0 bases, with 11 bases between. CDR3 size: 15 residues. The CDR3 nucleotides are TGTGCCAGCAGCCAAGACGGGAGCTCCTACAATGAGCAGTTCTTC. Residues: CASSQDGSSYNEQFF.

V and J are TRBV19 and TRBJ1-4; weak D call: TRBD1 (5 bases). Between the trimmed V and J ends, which lost 2 bases and 0 bases, there was a span of 10 bases. CDR1 LNHDA and CDR2 SQIVND come from the germline V gene (reference sequence). This CDR3 region has 16 residues. CDR3 loop: CASSIPRGATNEKLFF. The CDR3 bases are TGTGCCAGTAGTATACCAAGAGGGGCAACTAATGAAAAACTGTTTTTT.

The rearrangement joins TRBV19 to TRBJ2-1, with TRBD1 as a possible D gene (6 bases). The germline CDR1 and CDR2 sequences are LNHDA and SQIVND (reference sequence). The V gene lost 1 base and the J gene lost 7 bases, with 17 bases spanning the gap. The CDR3 has 16 amino acids. Here the CDR3 reads CASSIGRQGQRNEQFF. In DNA, the CDR3 is TGTGCCAGTAGTATAGGGAGGCAGGGGCAGAGGAATGAGCAGTTCTTC.

V and J are TRBV19 and TRBJ2-3; D may be TRBD1 or TRBD2 (5 bases each). This CDR3 is built from 17 residues. The germline V and J ends were trimmed by 5 bases and 5 bases, with 23 bases remaining between them. Germline values: CDR1 LNHDA, CDR2 SQIVND (reference sequence). CDR3 region: CASSSTVTGTRQDTQYF. The CDR3 bases are TGTGCCAGTAGTTCCACGGTTACGGGGACCCGCCAAGATACGCAGTATTTT.